This T cell receptor beta chain was sequenced in a study of blood T cell repertoires in COVID-19. Study context: Specimens from acute and convalescent COVID-19 originated in the United States, Italy and Spain.

Under the authors' procedure: For nucleated cells, counts were estimated from reference gene primer amplification. Measured with immunoSEQ multiplex PCR; TCRdb has only the in-frame clones, and not every one. That table furnishes V, J and clone size, whereas the DNA furnished D and trimming. The table lists approximately 26,000 clones, about 75% of them singletons, with roughly 15% in the top ten. Trimming left V 5 bases short and J 1 base short, with 11 bases between. CDR1 is SGHNT, CDR2 YENEEA, per germline. The CDR3 consists of 14 residues. V is TRBV11-3 and J is TRBJ1-1; D might be TRBD1 (6 bases). The clonotype comes from a man older than 75 with active or convalescent COVID-19. The sample was peripheral blood. CDR3 in DNA: TGTGCCAGCAGCCCGGGACATCCGAACACTGAAGCTTTCTTT. Encoded protein: CASSPGHPNTEAFF.